This passage covers 25 T cell receptor beta chains from one sample sequenced in a study of control samples from healthy donors and cancer patients. The data were produced by immunoSEQ multiplex PCR, yet TCRdb's version contains in-frame clones alone and is incomplete. This table holds approximately 37,000 clones, 92% found once. The sample was blood. The receptors stem from a woman in her forties or fifties in good health.

The chain carries TRBV9 and TRBJ1-1; D unresolved. The CDR3 is 15 residues long. With 0 bases removed from V and 0 bases from J, the gap between germline ends came to 9 bases. Germline V lookup: CDR1 SGDLS, CDR2 YYNGEE. CDR3 sequence: CASSVDTKMNTEAFF. CDR3 DNA sequence: TGTGCCAGCAGCGTAGATACGAAAATGAACACTGAAGCTTTCTTT.

This clone was picked up a small number of times. V usage is TRBV20-1 and J usage is TRBJ2-1; 9 bases map to TRBD2. Germline loops: CDR1 DFQATT, CDR2 SNEGSKA (reference sequence). The CDR3 runs to 16 residues. V was pared by 3 bases and J by 6 bases, with 12 bases of the junction left unmatched. Here the CDR3 DNA reads TGCAGTGCTAGTTCCAGCGGGGGGAGCTCGTCCAATGAGCAGTTCTTC. Its translation: CSASSSGGSSSNEQFF.

CDR3 DNA sequence: TGTGCCAGCAGCCCACAGTCGACAGTCGGAGACACTGAAGCTTTCTTT. Protein product: CASSPQSTVGDTEAFF. V usage is TRBV7-9 and J usage is TRBJ1-1, with D perhaps TRBD1 (5 bases). Germline CDR1 SEHNR, CDR2 FQNEAQ (reference sequence). This CDR3 comprises 16 residues. Trimming cost V 5 bases and J 3 bases, with 19 bases left between them.

The table lists this clone with a few counts. The rearrangement joins TRBV15 to TRBJ1-1, with TRBD1 as a possible D gene (5 bases). Looked up from germline, CDR1 is LNHNV and CDR2 is YYDKDF (reference sequence). V was pared by 6 bases and J by 0 bases, with 20 bases between. This CDR3 region has 17 residues. CDR3 bases: TGTGCCACCAGGCCGGGACGACTGCTGGGGGTGAACACTGAAGCTTTCTTT. Translating it yields CATRPGRLLGVNTEAFF.

The chain links TRBV5-6 to TRBJ1-6; 7 positions match TRBD1. The CDR3 loop spans 16 amino acids. CDR1 is SGHDT, CDR2 YYEEEE, per germline. V trimming: 7 bases; J trimming: 6 bases; junction bases outside the gene matches: 13. The CDR3 loop is CASGRRDSQINSPLHF. The CDR3 DNA is TGTGCCAGCGGCCGACGGGACAGTCAGATTAATTCACCCCTCCACTTT.

The chain employs TRBV21-1 and TRBJ2-2; the DNA was not used to check the table's D call, TRBD1. TRBV21-1 is termed a pseudogene. This CDR3 has 15 amino acids. Written as DNA, the CDR3 is TGTGCCAGCAGCAAAGCAGGGCAGGGTGCCGGGGAGCTGTTTTTT. Protein sequence: CASSKAGQGAGELFF.

The chain carries TRBV11-1 and TRBJ2-7; tentatively, D is TRBD1 (5 bases). The germline CDR1 and CDR2 sequences are SGHAT and FQDESV (reference sequence). This CDR3 region has 15 residues. V lost 6 bases, J lost 3 bases, and 18 bases lay in between. CDR3 nucleotide sequence: TGTGCCAGCAGTTCTCCCCGGCAGGGTAACTACGAGCAGTACTTC. Its protein is CASSSPRQGNYEQYF.

Comment on this clone: A junction end diverges from the germline sequence, so it may reflect a read error. CDR3 amino acids: CASSPLLSRTDMQYF. Here the CDR3 DNA reads TGTGCCAGCAGTCCCTTGCTCAGCCGCACAGATATGCAGTATTTT. The rearrangement joins TRBV27 to TRBJ2-3; no reliable D call. This CDR3 has 15 residues. Germline CDR1 reads MNHEY; CDR2 reads SMNVEV (reference sequence).

J is TRBJ2-7 and V is TRBV28; TRBD1 matches at 10 bases. V trimming: 8 bases; J trimming: 4 bases; junction bases outside the gene matches: 2. This CDR3 spans 12 amino acids. In germline, CDR1 is MDHEN, CDR2 SYDVKM. The CDR3 loop reads CASRTGGYEQYF. CDR3 sequence (DNA): TGTGCCAGCCGGACAGGGGGGTACGAGCAGTACTTC.

The rearrangement joins TRBV10-1 to TRBJ2-1; D perhaps matches TRBD1 (5 bases). Trimming stripped 10 bases from V and 11 bases from J, with 30 bases between. The length of the CDR3 is 16 residues. Germline assignment: CDR1 WNHNN and CDR2 SYGVQD (reference sequence). Written as DNA, the CDR3 is TGCGCCACCCCGAAGGGGCGTATCTACAGAAATGCACAGCAGTTCTTC. It encodes CATPKGRIYRNAQQFF.

The gene calls are TRBV4-3 and TRBJ2-3; no reliable D call. V lost 0 bases and J lost 1, with 14 bases in between. Germline CDR1 and CDR2: LGHNA and YSLEER. The CDR3 has 17 residues. CDR3 nucleotide sequence: TGCGCCAGCAGCCAAGATCTGGCGGCGGCACGCACAGATACGCAGTATTTT. Residues: CASSQDLAAARTDTQYF.

V usage is TRBV6-5 and J usage is TRBJ1-6, with D tentatively TRBD1 (5 bases). Germline lookup yields CDR1 MNHEY and CDR2 SVGAGI. The CDR3 spans 15 residues. V was cut by 0 bases and J by 14 bases, with 17 bases left in between. CDR3 in DNA: TGTGCCAGCAGTTACTCTCCGACAGTCCTTGAGGCCCTCCACTTT. Its translation: CASSYSPTVLEALHF.

The chain is built from TRBV27 and TRBJ2-7; D gene uncertain. The CDR3 totals 15 residues. CDR1 and CDR2 (germline): MNHEY, SMNVEV (reference sequence). Trimming removed 0 bases from V and 2 bases from J, with 11 bases in between. The DNA of the CDR3 is TGTGCCAGCAGTTTATCGATTGGGGAAACCTACGAGCAGTACTTC. Translated: CASSLSIGETYEQYF.

This chain uses TRBV7-2 with TRBJ2-1; the D is unclear. Trimming cost V 2 bases and J 5 bases, with 7 bases left between them. The CDR3 covers 13 residues. Germline V gives CDR1 SGHTA, CDR2 FQGNSA. CDR3: CASSLSKDNEQFF. The CDR3 DNA reads as TGTGCCAGCAGCTTATCTAAGGACAATGAGCAGTTCTTC.

The chain joins TRBV27 to TRBJ1-6; D is unresolved. Germline-derived CDR1 and CDR2 are MNHEY and SMNVEV (reference sequence). V gave up 6 bases and J gave up 0 bases, with 6 bases separating them. The CDR3 is 14 amino acids. The CDR3 region is CASSLSSYNSPLHF. The CDR3 DNA sequence: TGTGCCAGCAGCCTGAGCTCCTATAATTCACCCCTCCACTTT.

The CDR3 nucleotides are TGCAGCGTTGAAGAGGGGACAGATACGCAGTATTTT. This encodes CSVEEGTDTQYF. The rearrangement links TRBV29-1 to TRBJ2-3; D is undetermined. From germline, CDR1 is SQVTM and CDR2 ANQGSEA. The length of the CDR3 is 12 residues. The germline V and J ends were trimmed by 0 bases and 3 bases, with 4 bases remaining between them.

This chain links TRBV20-1 with TRBJ2-6; tentative D call: TRBD2 (5 bases). CDR3 length: 17 residues. The V gene lost 3 bases and the J gene lost 3 bases, with 18 bases spanning the gap. Germline values: CDR1 DFQATT, CDR2 SNEGSKA (reference sequence). The CDR3 reads CSASSGSPDLGANVLTF. CDR3 in DNA: TGCAGTGCTAGTTCGGGAAGTCCCGACCTTGGGGCCAACGTCCTGACTTTC.

This clone was counted a few times. The CDR3 spells CASKRAGSSYNSPLHF. The CDR3 DNA sequence: TGTGCCAGCAAAAGGGCGGGGAGCTCCTATAATTCACCCCTCCACTTT. V gene TRBV6-6 combines with J gene TRBJ1-6, with D unclear. Deletions cut 7 bases from V and 0 bases from J, with 13 bases between. Germline V CDR1 and CDR2: MNHNY, SVGAGI (reference sequence). The CDR3 contains 16 residues.

V and J are TRBV5-1 and TRBJ2-1; 9 bases align to TRBD1. Germline V gene sequence: CDR1 SGHRS, CDR2 YFSETQ. V shed 9 bases and J 9 bases; nucleotides not matched to a gene: 10. This CDR3 has 13 amino acids. CDR3 residues: CATKGQGGIEQFF. CDR3 nucleotide sequence: TGCGCCACCAAGGGACAGGGAGGAATTGAGCAGTTCTTC.

J is TRBJ2-2 and V is TRBV29-1; a possible D gene is TRBD2 (7 bases). The V gene's germline CDR1 is SQVTM and CDR2 ANQGSEA. There are 14 residues in the CDR3. Trimming removed 7 bases at V and 5 bases at J, with 17 bases between. The CDR3 bases are TGCAGCGCCCGAGGGGGGGCGGGTACCGGGGAGCTGTTTTTT. It yields the protein CSARGGAGTGELFF.

The V and J genes are TRBV23-1 and TRBJ2-6; no definite D call. TRBV23-1 is placed among ORFs of uncertain function. The CDR3 length is 16 residues. V was cut by 4 bases and J by 5 bases, with 15 bases left in between. The CDR3 sequence is CASSPTPRRRANVLTF. Written as DNA, the CDR3 is TGCGCCAGCAGTCCAACCCCGAGGCGGAGGGCCAACGTCCTGACTTTC.

The chain has TRBV7-2 and TRBJ1-1; no reliable D call. Trimming stripped 0 bases from V and 1 base from J, with 6 bases between. Germline V CDR1 and CDR2: SGHTA, FQGNSA. CDR3 length: 14 amino acids. DNA of the CDR3: TGTGCCAGCAGCTTAGCACGGCAGAACACTGAAGCTTTCTTT. This translates into CASSLARQNTEAFF.

Here the CDR3 DNA reads TGTGCCAGCAGCTTACTGGACTACACAGATACGCAGTATTTT. It yields the protein CASSLLDYTDTQYF. This rearrangement joins TRBV7-7 to TRBJ2-3; weak D call: TRBD2 (6 bases). The germline V and J ends were trimmed by 2 bases and 2 bases, with 8 bases remaining between them. Looked up from germline, CDR1 is SSHAT and CDR2 is FNYEAQ (reference sequence). The CDR3 extends over 14 amino acids.

The chain combines TRBV6-1 with TRBJ1-6, with unresolved D. The V end was cut by 1 base, the J end by 0 bases, with 7 bases between. The CDR3 extends over 16 amino acids. Germline V gene lookup returns CDR1 MNHNS and CDR2 SASEGT. The CDR3 DNA follows: TGTGCCAGCAGTGAAGAAGCAAGCTCCTATAATTCACCCCTCCACTTT. This translates into CASSEEASSYNSPLHF.

This chain joins TRBV6-6 and TRBJ2-2, with 8 bases matching TRBD2. CDR1 is MNHNY, CDR2 SVGAGI, per germline (reference sequence). This CDR3 has 16 residues. With V trimmed by 2 bases and J by 4 bases, 6 bases remained unmatched. CDR3 DNA: TGTGCCAGCAGTTACCCGGGGGGGCCGGGCACCGGGGAGCTGTTTTTT. Translating gives CASSYPGGPGTGELFF.